These 16 T cell receptor beta chains originate from one sample sequenced in a study of response to subunit inactivated influenza vaccine. TCRdb processed the RT-PCR reads anew with MiXCR; each CDR3 protein has one entry. The sample contains fewer than 250,000 distinct CDR3 sequences, 14% of which appear only once. This sample comprised CD8+ T cells sorted from PBMCs, obtained roughly 5 days after vaccination. These receptors all come from a man aged 45 to 65 who received an inactivated influenza vaccine.

The table lists this clonotype with a few counts. The chain carries TRBV28 and TRBJ2-2; D remains ambiguous. Germline V gives CDR1 MDHEN, CDR2 SYDVKM. CDR3 length equals 15 residues. The V gene lost 3 bases and the J gene lost 1 base, with 9 bases spanning the gap. The CDR3: CASSFSLGNTGELFF. The CDR3 bases are TGTGCCAGCAGTTTTTCACTGGGGAACACCGGGGAGCTGTTTTTT.

The chain recombines TRBV7-8 with TRBJ2-1; no definite D call. The CDR3 runs 14 residues. The germline CDR1 and CDR2 sequences are SGHVS and FQNEAQ. Trimming removed 10 bases from V and 2 bases from J, with 15 bases in between. Here the CDR3 reads CATRQGFAYNEQFF. CDR3 nucleotide sequence: TGTGCCACTCGGCAAGGTTTCGCCTACAATGAGCAGTTCTTC.

This clonotype has a single count. The chain links TRBV7-3 to TRBJ2-1; 7 bases are a match to TRBD2. The CDR3 spans 15 residues. CDR1 and CDR2 from the germline V gene are SGHTA and FQGTGA. The trim removed 1 base at V and 8 bases at J, leaving 8 bases unmatched. The CDR3 region is CASSLRGRASHEQFF. For the CDR3, the DNA is TGTGCCAGCAGCTTAAGAGGGAGGGCCTCACATGAGCAGTTCTTC.

V and J are TRBV12-3 or TRBV12-4 and TRBJ2-6; D is unresolved. Trimming left V 2 bases short and J 4 bases short, with 9 bases between. This CDR3 spans 15 amino acids. CDR3 amino acids: CASSLRLSGANVLTF. CDR3 nucleotide sequence: TGTGCCAGCAGTTTACGATTATCCGGGGCCAACGTCCTGACTTTC.

This chain joins TRBV6-2 or TRBV6-3 and TRBJ2-2; 10 bases agree with TRBD2. The ends lost 4 bases at V and 6 bases at J; junction bases unmatched: 2. Germline lookup yields CDR1 MNHEY and CDR2 SVGEGT. The CDR3 is made up of 14 amino acids. The chain's CDR3 is CASSWTSGAGELFF. In DNA, the CDR3 is TGTGCCAGCAGTTGGACTAGCGGTGCCGGGGAGCTGTTTTTT.

The chain couples TRBV7-9 to TRBJ2-6; 12 bases map to TRBD1. Germline values: CDR1 SEHNR, CDR2 FQNEAQ (reference sequence). The CDR3 contains 17 residues. The V and J ends lost 5 bases and 4 bases, in that order; junction bases with no gene match: 6. CDR3 amino acids: CASSPGDRGPGANVLTF. DNA for the CDR3: TGTGCCAGCAGCCCAGGGGACAGGGGGCCCGGGGCCAACGTCCTGACTTTC.

This clonotype was detected only a few times. This chain links TRBV6-1 with TRBJ2-7; D perhaps matches TRBD1 (6 bases). CDR3 length equals 14 residues. V lost 0 bases to trimming and J lost 2 bases, with 8 bases between them. Germline lookup yields CDR1 MNHNS and CDR2 SASEGT. The CDR3 coding sequence is TGTGCCAGCAGTGAAGCAGGACAGACCTACGAGCAGTACTTC. Translated, it gives CASSEAGQTYEQYF.

The chain recombines TRBV4-3 with TRBJ1-3; no definite D call. The V end lost 3 bases, the J end lost 4 bases, and 10 bases lay between the germline ends. Germline CDR1 LGHNA, CDR2 YSLEER. The CDR3 contains 14 residues. The CDR3 DNA follows: TGCGCCAGCAGCCATGACACCCCGGGAAACACCATATATTTT. Translated, it gives CASSHDTPGNTIYF.

In this sample, this clonotype turned up a few times. The V call is TRBV24-1, the J call TRBJ1-1, with D perhaps TRBD1 (6 bases). CDR3 length: 15 residues. The V gene's germline CDR1 is KGHDR and CDR2 SFDVKD. Trimming left V 4 bases short and J 1 base short, with 12 bases between. CDR3 DNA: TGTGCCACCAGTGAAGACAGGTATGGGAACACTGAAGCTTTCTTT. Translating it yields CATSEDRYGNTEAFF.

This clonotype appeared a few times. This chain connects TRBV28 to TRBJ2-3; 10 bases are shared with TRBD1. Germline trimming cut 6 bases from V and 0 bases from J; bases unmatched to any gene: 12. Germline V gene sequence: CDR1 MDHEN, CDR2 SYDVKM. The CDR3 sequence is 18 residues long. The CDR3 protein is CASSSLDRGPSSTDTQYF. The CDR3, as DNA: TGTGCCAGCAGCTCCCTCGACAGGGGGCCCTCGAGCACAGATACGCAGTATTTT. Full variable domain (remainder filled in from reference TRBV28 and TRBJ2-3): DVKVTQSSRYLVKRTGEKVFLECVQDMDHENMFWYRQDPGLGLRLIYFSYDVKMKEKGDIPEGYSVSREKKERFSLILESASTNQTSMYLCASSSLDRGPSSTDTQYFGPGTRLTVL.

The chain combines TRBV15 with TRBJ1-5; D not resolved. There are 16 residues in the CDR3. Trimming shortened V by 1 base and J by 0 bases, and 10 bases separated the two germline ends. Germline V gene lookup returns CDR1 LNHNV and CDR2 YYDKDF (reference sequence). The CDR3 region is CATSRGSTSSNQPQHF. The CDR3 coding sequence is TGTGCCACCAGCAGAGGAAGCACCTCTAGCAATCAGCCCCAGCATTTT.

This chain uses TRBV13 with TRBJ2-7; perhaps TRBD1 as D (5 bases). Deletions cut 4 bases from V and 5 bases from J, with 9 bases between. Germline V gives CDR1 PRHDT, CDR2 FYEKMQ (reference sequence). The CDR3 consists of 12 residues. The CDR3 spells CASSSRQNEQYF. The DNA for the CDR3 is TGTGCCAGCAGCTCAAGACAGAACGAGCAGTACTTC.

The rearrangement joins TRBV7-9 to TRBJ2-7; TRBD1 agrees at 8 bases. Germline values: CDR1 SEHNR, CDR2 FQNEAQ (reference sequence). The J segment lost 5 bases and the V segment lost 5 bases, leaving 8 bases of the junction unmatched. The CDR3 is 14 residues long. The CDR3 protein is CASSEDRVFDEQYF. For the CDR3, the DNA is TGTGCCAGCAGCGAGGACAGGGTTTTCGACGAGCAGTACTTC. Combining the CDR3 with reference TRBV7-9 and TRBJ2-7 gives the whole variable domain DTGVSQNPRHKITKRGQNVTFRCDPISEHNRLYWYRQTLGQGPEFLTYFQNEAQLEKSRLLSDRFSAERPKGSFSTLEIQRTEQGDSAMYLCASSEDRVFDEQYFGPGTRLTVT.

The genes are TRBV7-9 and TRBJ2-7; possible D gene TRBD1, 6 bases. Germline values: CDR1 SEHNR, CDR2 FQNEAQ (reference sequence). The CDR3 runs 12 residues. The CDR3 loop is CAGGGPTYEQYF. The CDR3 DNA is TGTGCTGGTGGGGGCCCAACCTACGAGCAGTACTTC.

This clonotype showed up just a few times. The chain uses TRBV14 and TRBJ2-5, with TRBD2 matching 12 bases. Germline-derived CDR1 and CDR2 are SGHDN and FVKESK. Unmatched junction bases numbered 5, after V lost 0 bases and J lost 0 bases. This CDR3 has 18 residues. The CDR3: CASSQDGLAGMYQETQYF. CDR3 coding DNA: TGTGCCAGCAGCCAAGATGGACTAGCGGGGATGTACCAAGAGACCCAGTACTTC.

The V call is TRBV12-3 or TRBV12-4, the J call TRBJ2-7; D is perhaps TRBD1 (6 bases). This CDR3 region has 15 residues. V lost 5 bases, J lost 0 bases, and 14 bases lay in between. In DNA, the CDR3 is TGTGCCAGCAGTCCCATCTCAGGGGACTCCTACGAGCAGTACTTC. It encodes CASSPISGDSYEQYF.